The rows below give T cell receptor beta chains drawn from one sample of a study of blood T cell repertoires in COVID-19. The table came from immunoSEQ multiplex PCR; TCRdb's copy has only in-frame clones and leaves some out. The table has approximately 270,000 clones, roughly 88% seen once. The source material was peripheral blood. Receptors were obtained from a human donor with COVID-19, enrolled during active disease. The donor label of this sample is uncertain. Both conserved end residues are part of each CDR3. Clone size, where shown, is once, few, many, or a class for clones that have expanded.

size | J | V | CDR3
- | TRBJ1-3 | TRBV27 | CASSQQGTGNTIYF
- | TRBJ2-1 | TRBV2 | CASSVYGYNEQFF
- | TRBJ2-3 | TRBV6-5 | CATQALSSTDTQYF
- | TRBJ1-5 | TRBV4-1 | CASSQNRGRGLNQPQHF
- | TRBJ2-1 | TRBV11-3 | CASSSRGGYNEQFF
few | TRBJ2-2 | TRBV5-1 | CASSSSFPNTGELFF
- | TRBJ1-6 | TRBV2 | CASSSGLDGYSPLHF
once | TRBJ2-5 | TRBV6-5 | CASIVTSGTHVTQYF
- | TRBJ2-7 | TRBV7-9 | CASSPGTGGSQYF
- | TRBJ1-1 | TRBV6-5 | CASGRQGLNTEAFF
- | TRBJ2-1 | TRBV18 | CASSPPGIDEQFF
- | TRBJ2-2 | TRBV15 | CATSRGGSGRRGELFF
- | TRBJ2-3 | TRBV12-3/TRBV12-4 | CASSFRDTQYF